This TCR beta chain derives from a study of cytomegalovirus exposure and HLA in healthy donors. The PCR used 60 Vbeta and 13 Jbeta primers. Method: immunoSEQ multiplex PCR; TCRdb's copy keeps in-frame clones and lacks some. The sample has around 150,000 clones, around 76% seen once. Of note for this clone: What it binds is unknown.

Points from the study as a whole: Earlier analysis yielded a pattern in which most TCR beta V segments were productive about 90% or about 30% of the time.

The J segment lost 4 bases and the V segment lost 5 bases, leaving 7 bases of the junction unmatched. This CDR3 is built from 15 residues. Germline V lookup: CDR1 SEHNR, CDR2 FQNEAQ (reference sequence). The sample taken for sequencing was PBMCs. This TCR was recovered from a middle-aged man in good health and CMV-seropositive. J is TRBJ2-2 and V is TRBV7-9; 7 nucleotides line up with TRBD1. The CDR3 sequence is CASSAYRGGTGELFF. CDR3 nucleotide sequence: TGTGCCAGCAGCGCATACAGGGGCGGCACCGGGGAGCTGTTTTTT.